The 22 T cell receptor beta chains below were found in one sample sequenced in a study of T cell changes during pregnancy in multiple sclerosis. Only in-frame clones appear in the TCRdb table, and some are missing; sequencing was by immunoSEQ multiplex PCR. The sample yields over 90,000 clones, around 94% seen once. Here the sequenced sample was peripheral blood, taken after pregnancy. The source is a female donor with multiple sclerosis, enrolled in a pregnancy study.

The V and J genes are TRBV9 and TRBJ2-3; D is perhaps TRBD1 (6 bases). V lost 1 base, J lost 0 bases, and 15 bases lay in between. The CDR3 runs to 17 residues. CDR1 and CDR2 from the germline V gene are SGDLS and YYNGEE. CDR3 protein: CASSVWGRLTSTDTQYF. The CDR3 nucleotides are TGTGCCAGCAGCGTATGGGGGCGTTTAACTAGCACAGATACGCAGTATTTT.

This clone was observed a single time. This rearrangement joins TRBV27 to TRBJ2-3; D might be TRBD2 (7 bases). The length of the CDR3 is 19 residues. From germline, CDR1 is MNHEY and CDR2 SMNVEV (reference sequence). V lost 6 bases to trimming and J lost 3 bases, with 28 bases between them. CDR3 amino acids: CASSPVGGAVPPGTDTQYF. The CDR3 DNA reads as TGTGCCAGCAGCCCAGTTGGGGGGGCGGTCCCCCCGGGTACAGATACGCAGTATTTT.

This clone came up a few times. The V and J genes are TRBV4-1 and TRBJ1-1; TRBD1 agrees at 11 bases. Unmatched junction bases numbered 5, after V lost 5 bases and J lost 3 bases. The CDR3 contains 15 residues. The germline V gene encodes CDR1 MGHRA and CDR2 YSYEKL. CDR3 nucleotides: TGCGCCAGCAGCACGGGACAGGGGGGGGACACTGAAGCTTTCTTT. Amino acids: CASSTGQGGDTEAFF.

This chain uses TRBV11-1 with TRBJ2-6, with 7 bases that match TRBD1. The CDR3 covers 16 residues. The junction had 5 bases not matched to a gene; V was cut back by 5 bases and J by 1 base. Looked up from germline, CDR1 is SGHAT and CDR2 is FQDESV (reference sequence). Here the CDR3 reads CASSQTGQSGANVLTF. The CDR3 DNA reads TGTGCCAGCAGCCAGACAGGGCAATCTGGGGCCAACGTCCTGACTTTC.

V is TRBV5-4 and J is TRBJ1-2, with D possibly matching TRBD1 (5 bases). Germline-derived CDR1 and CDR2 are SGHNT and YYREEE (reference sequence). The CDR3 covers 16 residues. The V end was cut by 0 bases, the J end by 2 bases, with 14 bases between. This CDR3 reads CASSLGLGARNYGYTF. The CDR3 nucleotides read TGTGCCAGCAGCTTGGGGCTAGGGGCGCGGAACTATGGCTACACCTTC.

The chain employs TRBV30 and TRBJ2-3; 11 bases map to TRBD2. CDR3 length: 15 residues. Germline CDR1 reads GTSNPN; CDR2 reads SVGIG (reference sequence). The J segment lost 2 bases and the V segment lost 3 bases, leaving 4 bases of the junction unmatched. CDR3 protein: CAWRLGLADTDTQYF. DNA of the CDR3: TGTGCCTGGAGACTGGGACTAGCGGACACAGATACGCAGTATTTT.

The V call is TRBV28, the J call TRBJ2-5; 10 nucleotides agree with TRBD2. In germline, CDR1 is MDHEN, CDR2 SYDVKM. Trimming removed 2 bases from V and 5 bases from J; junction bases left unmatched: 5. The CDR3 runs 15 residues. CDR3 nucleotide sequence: TGTGCCAGCAGTTTAAGGCTAGCGGGAGTGGAGACCCAGTACTTC. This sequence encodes CASSLRLAGVETQYF. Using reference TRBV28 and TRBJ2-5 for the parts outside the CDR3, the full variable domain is DVKVTQSSRYLVKRTGEKVFLECVQDMDHENMFWYRQDPGLGLRLIYFSYDVKMKEKGDIPEGYSVSREKKERFSLILESASTNQTSMYLCASSLRLAGVETQYFGPGTRLLVL.

This chain's CDR3 is CASSTSDSLYEKLFF. The CDR3 region has the DNA TGTGCCAGCAGCACCTCGGACTCCTTATATGAAAAACTGTTTTTT. This chain connects TRBV7-9 to TRBJ1-4, with D unresolved. CDR3 length equals 15 residues. Germline V gene lookup returns CDR1 SEHNR and CDR2 FQNEAQ (reference sequence). The V gene lost 5 bases and the J gene lost 6 bases, with 16 bases spanning the gap.

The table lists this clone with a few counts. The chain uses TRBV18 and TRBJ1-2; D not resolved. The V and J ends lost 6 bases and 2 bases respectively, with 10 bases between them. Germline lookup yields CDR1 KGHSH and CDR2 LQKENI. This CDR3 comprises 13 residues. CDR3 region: CASSPDWNYGYTF. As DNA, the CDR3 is TGTGCCAGCTCCCCCGACTGGAACTATGGCTACACCTTC.

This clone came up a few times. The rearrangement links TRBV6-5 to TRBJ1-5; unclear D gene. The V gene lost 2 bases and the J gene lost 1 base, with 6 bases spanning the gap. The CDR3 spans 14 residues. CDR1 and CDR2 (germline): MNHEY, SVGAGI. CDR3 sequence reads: CASSYRGSNQPQHF. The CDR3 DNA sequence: TGTGCCAGCAGTTACAGAGGGAGCAATCAGCCCCAGCATTTT.

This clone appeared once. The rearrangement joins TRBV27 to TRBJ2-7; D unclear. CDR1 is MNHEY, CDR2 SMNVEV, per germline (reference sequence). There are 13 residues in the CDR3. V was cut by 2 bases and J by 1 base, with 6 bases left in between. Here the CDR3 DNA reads TGTGCCAGCAGTTTAGGAGATTCCTACGAGCAGTACTTC. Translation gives CASSLGDSYEQYF.

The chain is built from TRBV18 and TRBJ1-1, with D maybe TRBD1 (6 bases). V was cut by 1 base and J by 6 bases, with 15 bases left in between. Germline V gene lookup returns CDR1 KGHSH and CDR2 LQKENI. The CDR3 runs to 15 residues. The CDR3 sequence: CASSPLGRGDAEAFF. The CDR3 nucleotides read TGTGCCAGCTCACCACTTGGCAGGGGAGACGCTGAAGCTTTCTTT.

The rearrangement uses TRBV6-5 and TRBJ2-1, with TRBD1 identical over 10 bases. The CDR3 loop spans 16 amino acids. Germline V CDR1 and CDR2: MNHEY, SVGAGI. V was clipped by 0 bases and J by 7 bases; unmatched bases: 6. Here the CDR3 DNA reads TGTGCCAGCAGTTACTCCCCCGGGACAGGGGAGAATGAGCAGTTCTTC. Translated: CASSYSPGTGENEQFF.

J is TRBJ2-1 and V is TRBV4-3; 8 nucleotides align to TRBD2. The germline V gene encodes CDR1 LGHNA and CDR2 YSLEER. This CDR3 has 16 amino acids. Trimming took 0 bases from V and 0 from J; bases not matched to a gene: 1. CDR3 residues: CASSQELAASYNEQFF. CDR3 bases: TGCGCCAGCAGCCAAGAACTAGCGGCCTCCTACAATGAGCAGTTCTTC.

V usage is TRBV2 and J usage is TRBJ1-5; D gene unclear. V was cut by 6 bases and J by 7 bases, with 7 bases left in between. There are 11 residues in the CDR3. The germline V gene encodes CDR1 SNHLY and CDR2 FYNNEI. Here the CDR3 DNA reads TGTGCCAGCAGGGCGGGGCAGCCCCAGCATTTT. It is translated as CASRAGQPQHF. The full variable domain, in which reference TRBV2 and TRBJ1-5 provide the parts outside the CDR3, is EPEVTQTPSHQVTQMGQEVILRCVPISNHLYFYWYRQILGQKVEFLVSFYNNEISEKSEIFDDQFSVERPDGSNFTLKIRSTKLEDSAMYFCASRAGQPQHFGDGTRLSIL.

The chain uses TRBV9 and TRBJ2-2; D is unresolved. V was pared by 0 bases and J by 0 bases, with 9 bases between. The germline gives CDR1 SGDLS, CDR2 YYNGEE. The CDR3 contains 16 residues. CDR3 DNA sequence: TGTGCCAGCAGCGTAGGTCCGAGTTCGAACACCGGGGAGCTGTTTTTT. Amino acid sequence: CASSVGPSSNTGELFF.

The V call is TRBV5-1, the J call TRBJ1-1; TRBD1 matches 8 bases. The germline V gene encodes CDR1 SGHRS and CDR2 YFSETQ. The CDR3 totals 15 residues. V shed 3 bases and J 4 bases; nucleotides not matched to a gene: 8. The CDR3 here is CASSSEAGGFTEAFF. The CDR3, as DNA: TGCGCCAGCAGCTCGGAAGCAGGGGGCTTCACTGAAGCTTTCTTT.

The CDR3, as DNA: TGTGCCAGCACCTGGACTAGCGTGAATGAGCAGTTCTTC. It translates to CASTWTSVNEQFF. The rearrangement uses TRBV6-1 and TRBJ2-1; 9 bases match TRBD2. Germline V gene sequence: CDR1 MNHNS, CDR2 SASEGT. Germline trimming cut 7 bases from V and 7 bases from J; bases unmatched to any gene: 5. This CDR3 has 13 residues.

Here the CDR3 DNA reads TGCGCCAGCAGCTTGGGGCCAGACAGGGAGTTATTTTATGGCTACACCTTC. Its protein product is CASSLGPDRELFYGYTF. This chain connects TRBV5-1 to TRBJ1-2; 7 nucleotides match TRBD1. CDR1 is SGHRS and CDR2 is YFSETQ in the germline V gene. CDR3 size: 17 residues. V gave up 0 bases and J gave up 5 bases; unmatched junction bases: 13. The complete variable domain, with remaining parts taken from reference TRBV5-1 and TRBJ1-2, reads KAGVTQTPRYLIKTRGQQVTLSCSPISGHRSVSWYQQTPGQGLQFLFEYFSETQRNKGNFPGRFSGRQFSNSRSEMNVSTLELGDSALYLCASSLGPDRELFYGYTFGSGTRLTVV.

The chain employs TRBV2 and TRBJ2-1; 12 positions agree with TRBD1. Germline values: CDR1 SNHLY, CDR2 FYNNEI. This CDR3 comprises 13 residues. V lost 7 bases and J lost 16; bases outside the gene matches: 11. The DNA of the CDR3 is TGTGCCAGCATAGCCGGGACAGGGGGCAGAGAATTCTTC. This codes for CASIAGTGGREFF.

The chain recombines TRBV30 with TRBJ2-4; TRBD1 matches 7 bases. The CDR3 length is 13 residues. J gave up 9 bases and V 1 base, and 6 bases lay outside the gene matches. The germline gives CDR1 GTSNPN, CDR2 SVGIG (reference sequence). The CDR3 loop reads CAWSEDRQFIQYF. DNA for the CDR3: TGTGCCTGGAGTGAGGACAGGCAGTTCATTCAGTACTTC.

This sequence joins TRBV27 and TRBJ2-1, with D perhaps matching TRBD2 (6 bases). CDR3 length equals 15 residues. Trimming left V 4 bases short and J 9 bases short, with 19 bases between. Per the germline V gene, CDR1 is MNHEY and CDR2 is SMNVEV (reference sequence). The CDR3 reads CASSSTARGMGEQFF. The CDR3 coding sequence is TGTGCCAGCAGTTCGACCGCCCGCGGGATGGGTGAGCAGTTCTTC.